These 29 T cell receptor beta chains were all obtained from the same sample, sequenced in a study of OX40 agonist ivuxolimab in advanced cancers. TCRdb's table, derived via immunoSEQ multiplex PCR, lists solely in-frame clones and lacks some. Among tens of thousands of clones listed, about 86% were seen once. The sample here was CD4+ or CD8+ T cells sorted from blood, taken in a trial of the OX40 agonist ivuxolimab. The source is an adult with an advanced solid tumor such as melanoma, head and neck, liver or kidney cancer.

This clone was found a few times. The V gene is TRBV7-6, the J gene TRBJ2-7; the match to TRBD1 covers 7 bases. The CDR3 length is 14 residues. Germline CDR1 SGHVS, CDR2 FNYEAQ. The trim removed 5 bases at V and 2 bases at J, leaving 6 bases unmatched. In DNA form, the CDR3 reads TGTGCCAGCAGCGCACCGGGACAGACCTACGAGCAGTACTTC. Protein: CASSAPGQTYEQYF.

V is TRBV20-1 and J is TRBJ1-1; D gene ambiguous. The CDR3 length is 11 residues. Trimming removed 5 bases from V and 5 bases from J, with 9 bases in between. The germline CDR1 and CDR2 sequences are DFQATT and SNEGSKA (reference sequence). The CDR3 here is CSAYGQTEAFF. The CDR3 nucleotides read TGCAGTGCTTATGGGCAGACTGAAGCTTTCTTT.

The chain employs TRBV28 and TRBJ2-3; no clear D gene. This CDR3 has 13 amino acids. Germline assignment: CDR1 MDHEN and CDR2 SYDVKM. Trimming took off 6 bases at V and 2 bases at J, with 9 bases between the two ends. CDR3 bases: TGTGCCAGCAGGAATTCCTACACAGATACGCAGTATTTT. As protein: CASRNSYTDTQYF.

In DNA form, the CDR3 reads TGCAGCGTTGAATGGGGGACCAACATTCAGTACTTC. Amino acids: CSVEWGTNIQYF. The genes are TRBV29-1 and TRBJ2-4; either TRBD1 or TRBD2 may supply D (5 bases each). This CDR3 contains 12 residues. V lost 2 bases to trimming and J lost 7 bases, with 9 bases between them. Germline values: CDR1 SQVTM, CDR2 ANQGSEA.

This clone appeared once. The CDR3 loop reads CASSLQALRGNEQFF. In nucleotides, the CDR3 is TGTGCCAGCAGCTTGCAGGCCCTGAGAGGGAATGAGCAGTTCTTC. The J gene is TRBJ2-1, the V gene TRBV5-6, with D possibly being TRBD2 (5 bases). The germline V and J ends were trimmed by 1 base and 7 bases, with 15 bases remaining between them. Germline CDR1 is SGHDT and CDR2 is YYEEEE. The CDR3 runs to 15 residues.

The chain joins TRBV9 to TRBJ2-1; 7 bases agree with TRBD2. Germline CDR1 reads SGDLS; CDR2 reads YYNGEE. The CDR3 consists of 15 residues. The trim removed 4 bases at V and 6 bases at J, leaving 10 bases unmatched. This chain's CDR3 is CASSTARGGVNEQFF. CDR3 in DNA: TGTGCCAGCAGCACGGCCCGGGGAGGGGTCAATGAGCAGTTCTTC. The whole variable domain, filled in from reference TRBV9 and TRBJ2-1, reads DSGVTQTPKHLITATGQRVTLRCSPRSGDLSVYWYQQSLDQGLQFLIQYYNGEERAKGNILERFSAQQFPDLHSELNLSSLELGDSALYFCASSTARGGVNEQFFGPGTRLTVL.

This clone is medium-sized. The gene calls are TRBV18 and TRBJ2-1; 8 nucleotides agree with TRBD2. The trim removed 5 bases at V and 7 bases at J, leaving 13 bases unmatched. Germline V gene data show CDR1 as KGHSH and CDR2 as LQKENI. The CDR3 loop spans 16 amino acids. The CDR3 DNA reads as TGTGCCAGCTCAGGACAGATGGGCACTAGCGGTAATGAGCAGTTCTTC. Translating it yields CASSGQMGTSGNEQFF.

J is TRBJ1-2 and V is TRBV4-1, with a weak D call TRBD1 (5 bases). The CDR3 is 15 amino acids. Germline assignment: CDR1 MGHRA and CDR2 YSYEKL. Trimming took off 0 bases at V and 1 base at J, with 9 bases between the two ends. The CDR3 bases are TGCGCCAGCAGCCAAGATAGCGGGGGTAACTATGGCTACACCTTC. Translating gives CASSQDSGGNYGYTF.

This clone was detected once. This sequence joins TRBV7-9 and TRBJ2-3; 9 bases are a match to TRBD2. V shed 5 bases, J shed 6 bases, and the junction held 6 bases outside the gene matches. This CDR3 spans 14 amino acids. The V gene's germline CDR1 is SEHNR and CDR2 FQNEAQ (reference sequence). DNA of the CDR3: TGTGCCAGCAGCCCTAGCGGGGAGTGGGATACGCAGTATTTT. This encodes CASSPSGEWDTQYF.

V usage is TRBV28 and J usage is TRBJ1-3; D is unclear. V was shortened by 7 bases and J by 2 bases, with 12 bases between the two germline ends. Germline CDR1 MDHEN, CDR2 SYDVKM. CDR3 size: 14 residues. The CDR3 is CASNTGSTGNTIYF. CDR3 in DNA: TGTGCCAGCAACACCGGGTCGACTGGAAACACCATATATTTT.

This chain joins TRBV20-1 and TRBJ1-1; D is possibly TRBD1 (5 bases). From germline, CDR1 is DFQATT and CDR2 SNEGSKA (reference sequence). The CDR3 extends over 11 amino acids. Trimming cost V 4 bases and J 4 bases, with 7 bases left between them. The CDR3 nucleotides read TGCAGTGCTATTAGGGGCACTGAAGCTTTCTTT. Translated: CSAIRGTEAFF.

The chain recombines TRBV7-9 with TRBJ1-1; D not resolved. The CDR3 is made up of 13 amino acids. The V end was cut by 5 bases, the J end by 1 base, with 8 bases between. Germline values: CDR1 SEHNR, CDR2 FQNEAQ (reference sequence). DNA of the CDR3: TGTGCCAGCAGCCCTTCAGGGAACACTGAAGCTTTCTTT. Amino acid sequence: CASSPSGNTEAFF. The variable domain in full, with the rest retrieved from reference TRBV7-9 and TRBJ1-1, is DTGVSQNPRHKITKRGQNVTFRCDPISEHNRLYWYRQTLGQGPEFLTYFQNEAQLEKSRLLSDRFSAERPKGSFSTLEIQRTEQGDSAMYLCASSPSGNTEAFFGQGTRLTVV.

The chain has TRBV5-4 and TRBJ1-2; D might be TRBD1 (5 bases). From germline, CDR1 is SGHNT and CDR2 YYREEE (reference sequence). This CDR3 has 13 amino acids. V gave up 1 base and J gave up 7 bases, with 11 bases separating them. The DNA for the CDR3 is TGTGCCAGCAGCTTGCAGGGAGGCACTGGCTACACCTTC. Its protein is CASSLQGGTGYTF.

The V call is TRBV7-8, the J call TRBJ2-2; the D is unclear. The CDR3 is 12 amino acids. Germline V CDR1 and CDR2: SGHVS, FQNEAQ. V lost 2 bases, J lost 6 bases, and 4 bases lay in between. CDR3 bases: TGTGCCAGCAGCTTAAGGTCCGGGGAGCTGTTTTTT. Amino acid sequence: CASSLRSGELFF.

The gene calls are TRBV11-3 and TRBJ2-1; D perhaps matches TRBD1 (6 bases). CDR1 and CDR2 (germline): SGHNT, YENEEA. The CDR3 covers 12 residues. V was shortened by 2 bases and J by 12 bases, with 11 bases between the two germline ends. The CDR3, as DNA: TGTGCCAGCAGCTTAAGCGGCAGGGGGCAGTTCTTC. It yields the protein CASSLSGRGQFF.

The chain combines TRBV7-3 with TRBJ2-3; 11 bases align to TRBD2. The germline gives CDR1 SGHTA, CDR2 FQGTGA. V was clipped by 5 bases and J by 1 base; unmatched bases: 5. This CDR3 is built from 16 residues. CDR3 amino acids: CASSPGLAGGTDTQYF. CDR3 sequence (DNA): TGTGCCAGCAGCCCAGGACTAGCGGGCGGCACAGATACGCAGTATTTT.

This chain links TRBV30 with TRBJ2-1; TRBD2 aligns across 7 bases. Germline assignment: CDR1 GTSNPN and CDR2 SVGIG (reference sequence). V shed 0 bases, J shed 2 bases, and the junction held 13 bases outside the gene matches. The CDR3 sequence is 18 residues long. CDR3 sequence reads: CAWSVRKGSGTAYNEQFF. The CDR3 coding sequence is TGTGCCTGGAGTGTACGAAAAGGGAGCGGGACCGCCTACAATGAGCAGTTCTTC.

V gene TRBV21-1 combines with J gene TRBJ1-2; TRBD1 is the table's D call, not checked against the DNA. TRBV21-1 is tagged as a pseudogene. The CDR3 length is 17 residues. The CDR3 DNA is TGTGCCAGCAGCAAAATCGGGGATGAGGGGGCTTCCTATGGCTACACCTTC. It codes for CASSKIGDEGASYGYTF.

V and J are TRBV2 and TRBJ2-7, with D maybe TRBD2 (6 bases). CDR1 and CDR2 (germline): SNHLY, FYNNEI. The CDR3 length is 15 residues. Trimming took 1 base from V and 0 from J, leaving 10 bases between them. The DNA of the CDR3 is TGTGCCAGCAGTGAAGGGTTTAGCGGCTCCTACGAGCAGTACTTC. This translates into CASSEGFSGSYEQYF.

V is TRBV18 and J is TRBJ1-2, with TRBD1 matching 9 bases. Germline V lookup: CDR1 KGHSH, CDR2 LQKENI. The length of the CDR3 is 13 residues. V lost 8 bases, J lost 6 bases, and 7 bases stayed unmatched. The CDR3: CASTTGGEDGYTF. The DNA of the CDR3 is TGTGCCAGCACGACAGGGGGTGAGGATGGCTACACCTTC.

CDR3 loop: CASSRGQLYEQYF. In DNA, the CDR3 is TGTGCCAGCAGCAGAGGACAGCTCTACGAGCAGTACTTC. The chain links TRBV6-1 to TRBJ2-7; a weak D match, TRBD1 (6 bases). Germline CDR1 is MNHNS and CDR2 is SASEGT. V dropped 6 bases and J dropped 3 bases, with 12 bases sitting between them. There are 13 residues in the CDR3.

The sample holds a few counts of this clone. The genes are TRBV19 and TRBJ2-5; 8 nucleotides align to TRBD1. CDR3 length equals 15 residues. Trimming cost V 4 bases and J 4 bases; bases outside gene matches: 8. Per the germline V gene, CDR1 is LNHDA and CDR2 is SQIVND (reference sequence). CDR3 loop: CASSTGQGFGETQYF. Here the CDR3 DNA reads TGTGCCAGTAGTACCGGACAGGGTTTCGGAGAGACCCAGTACTTC. Supplemented by reference TRBV19 and TRBJ2-5, the full variable domain reads DGGITQSPKYLFRKEGQNVTLSCEQNLNHDAMYWYRQDPGQGLRLIYYSQIVNDFQKGDIAEGYSVSREKKESFPLTVTSAQKNPTAFYLCASSTGQGFGETQYFGPGTRLLVL.

Points on this clone: A read error may account for a junction end that differs from germline. The rearrangement joins TRBV5-1 to TRBJ1-2; 7 nucleotides align to TRBD1. The CDR3 has 13 amino acids. Germline V gene lookup returns CDR1 SGHRS and CDR2 YFSETQ. The CDR3 coding sequence is TGCGCCAACAGCGAGACAGGGAGGTATGGCTACACCTTC. Translated: CANSETGRYGYTF.

The rearrangement links TRBV27 to TRBJ2-2, with a weak D call TRBD1 (7 bases). The CDR3 is 15 amino acids. Germline loops: CDR1 MNHEY, CDR2 SMNVEV (reference sequence). V was shortened by 6 bases and J by 7 bases, with 18 bases between the two germline ends. For the CDR3, the DNA is TGTGCCAGCAGCCCACAGGGGACGGGAGACGGGGAGCTGTTTTTT. The encoded protein is CASSPQGTGDGELFF.

This clone was counted once. This chain links TRBV5-1 with TRBJ1-1; D gene ambiguous. Germline CDR1 is SGHRS and CDR2 is YFSETQ. This CDR3 is built from 16 residues. The V end lost 0 bases, the J end lost 5 bases, and 17 bases lay between the germline ends. CDR3 loop: CASSLGRPLGGTEAFF. CDR3 bases: TGCGCCAGCAGCTTGGGCCGCCCCTTAGGTGGGACTGAAGCTTTCTTT.

The chain links TRBV27 to TRBJ2-5; the match to TRBD2 covers 9 bases. Germline V gene data show CDR1 as MNHEY and CDR2 as SMNVEV (reference sequence). This CDR3 contains 14 residues. The trim removed 3 bases at V and 4 bases at J, leaving 3 bases unmatched. The CDR3 nucleotides are TGTGCCAGCAGTTTTGAGGGACTAGCAGAGACCCAGTACTTC. It codes for CASSFEGLAETQYF.

The chain uses TRBV18 and TRBJ1-2; D unresolved. CDR3 length equals 14 residues. The V end was cut by 3 bases, the J end by 4 bases, with 12 bases between. The germline V gene has CDR1 KGHSH and CDR2 LQKENI. CDR3 bases: TGTGCCAGCTCACCCCCGGTGGCGTTCTATGGCTACACCTTC. As protein: CASSPPVAFYGYTF.

J is TRBJ1-4 and V is TRBV2, with D unresolved. Germline values: CDR1 SNHLY, CDR2 FYNNEI. With 4 bases removed from V and 6 bases from J, the gap between germline ends came to 9 bases. The CDR3 runs to 13 residues. The CDR3: CASSGGEDEKLFF. CDR3 nucleotides: TGTGCCAGCAGTGGCGGCGAAGATGAAAAACTGTTTTTT. Full variable domain (remainder filled in from reference TRBV2 and TRBJ1-4): EPEVTQTPSHQVTQMGQEVILRCVPISNHLYFYWYRQILGQKVEFLVSFYNNEISEKSEIFDDQFSVERPDGSNFTLKIRSTKLEDSAMYFCASSGGEDEKLFFGSGTQLSVL.

The gene calls are TRBV6-4 and TRBJ1-1; D not resolved. Trimming removed 7 bases at V and 2 bases at J, with 14 bases between. The CDR3 consists of 14 residues. Germline V gives CDR1 MRHNA, CDR2 SNTAGT. The CDR3 sequence: CASMVDPGNTEAFF. In DNA form, the CDR3 reads TGTGCCAGCATGGTCGATCCCGGTAACACTGAAGCTTTCTTT.